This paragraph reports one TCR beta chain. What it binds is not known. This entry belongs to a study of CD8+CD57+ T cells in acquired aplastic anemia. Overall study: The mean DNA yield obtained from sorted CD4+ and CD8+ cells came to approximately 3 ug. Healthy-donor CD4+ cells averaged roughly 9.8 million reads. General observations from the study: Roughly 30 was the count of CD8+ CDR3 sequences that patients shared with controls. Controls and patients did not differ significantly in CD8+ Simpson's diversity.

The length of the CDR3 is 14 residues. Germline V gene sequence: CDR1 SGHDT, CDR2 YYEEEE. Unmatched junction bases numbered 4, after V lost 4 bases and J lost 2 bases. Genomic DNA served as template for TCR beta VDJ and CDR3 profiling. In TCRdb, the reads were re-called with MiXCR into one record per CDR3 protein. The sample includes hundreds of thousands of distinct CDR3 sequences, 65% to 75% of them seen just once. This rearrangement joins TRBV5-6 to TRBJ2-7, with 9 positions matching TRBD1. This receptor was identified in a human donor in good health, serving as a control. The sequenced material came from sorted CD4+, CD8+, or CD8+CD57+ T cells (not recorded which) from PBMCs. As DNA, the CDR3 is TGTGCCAGCAGCACACAGGGGGCTGCCTACGAGCAGTACTTC. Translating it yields CASSTQGAAYEQYF.